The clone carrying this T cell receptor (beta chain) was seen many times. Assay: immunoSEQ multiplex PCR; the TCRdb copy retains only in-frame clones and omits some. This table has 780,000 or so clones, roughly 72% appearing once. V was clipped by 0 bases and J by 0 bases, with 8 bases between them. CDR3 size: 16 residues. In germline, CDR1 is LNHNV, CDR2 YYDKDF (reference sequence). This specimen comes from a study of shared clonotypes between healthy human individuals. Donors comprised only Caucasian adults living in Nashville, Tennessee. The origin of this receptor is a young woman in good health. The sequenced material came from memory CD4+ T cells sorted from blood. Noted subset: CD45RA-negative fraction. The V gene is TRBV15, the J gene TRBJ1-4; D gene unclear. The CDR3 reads CATSRDFAPTNEKLFF. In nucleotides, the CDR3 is TGTGCCACCAGCAGAGACTTCGCCCCAACTAATGAAAAACTGTTTTTT.